This record covers a single T cell receptor beta chain. Its target is unknown. The PCR used 60 Vbeta and 13 Jbeta primers. Method: immunoSEQ multiplex PCR; TCRdb's copy keeps in-frame clones and lacks some. Of around 100,000 clones in the sample, roughly four fifths were seen once. Whereas donors were nominally healthy upon sampling, unrecorded immune exposures were probable. This sample is part of a study of cytomegalovirus exposure and HLA in healthy donors. Study outcomes and limitations: In a later analysis, common viral pathogens appeared linked to several of the most significant clusters.

The sample consisted of PBMCs. The receptor comes from a man younger than 45 in good health and CMV-seropositive.

The DNA of the CDR3 is TGTGCCAGCAGTGAAAACTCAGGGAAGGAGCAGTTCTTC. Protein product: CASSENSGKEQFF. The gene calls are TRBV6-5 and TRBJ2-1, with D possibly matching TRBD1 (5 bases). Germline values: CDR1 MNHEY, CDR2 SVGAGI. The ends were cut back, 5 bases at V and 10 bases at J, with 15 bases in the middle. The CDR3 length is 13 residues.